This TCR beta chain originates from a study of cytomegalovirus exposure and HLA in healthy donors. Study-wide background: Both the approximately 120 validation repertoires and the roughly 700 first-cohort repertoires used the same platform, as reported by a later analysis. Study conclusions and caveats: Altogether, 160 or so TCR beta chains were recorded as cytomegalovirus-associated. Reports credit the classifier with highly specific, highly sensitive diagnosis of cytomegalovirus status. The CMV antigen specificity of a few CMV-associated chains was confirmed through in vitro analysis.

Germline trimming cut 2 bases from V and 3 bases from J; bases unmatched to any gene: 5. The germline CDR1 and CDR2 sequences are SGHRS and YFSETQ. The CDR3 is 16 residues long. Sequencing was performed with immunoSEQ multiplex PCR; in TCRdb, only in-frame clones are kept and a portion is missing. This sample has about 270,000 clones, with roughly 85% found just once. Concerning this clone: Its target is not known.

The clonotype comes from a woman between 18 and 30 years old in good health and CMV-seronegative. The V call is TRBV5-1, the J call TRBJ1-2, with 12 bases aligning to TRBD1. The sequencing input was PBMCs. CDR3 coding DNA: TGCGCCAGCAGCTTTGGGACAGGGGGCGCAGACTATGGCTACACCTTC. Translating gives CASSFGTGGADYGYTF.